Following are 23 T cell receptor beta chains from one sample sequenced in a study of shared clonotypes between healthy human individuals. Here immunoSEQ multiplex PCR was the method, and the copy in TCRdb shows in-frame clones only, minus some. The table lists about 1.1 million clones, roughly 80% of them singletons, with about 0.89% in the top ten. Material for sequencing was memory CD4+ T cells from PBMCs. Subset meaning: CD45RA-negative fraction. These receptors originate from a man between 18 and 35 years old in good health. Some clones in this sample may be carry-over from other donors' samples.

The rearrangement joins TRBV7-2 to TRBJ2-7; tentatively, D is TRBD1 (5 bases). The CDR3 has 15 residues. V was clipped by 1 base and J by 0 bases, with 10 bases between them. Germline CDR1 is SGHTA and CDR2 is FQGNSA. The CDR3 here is CASSLGQQSSYEQYF. The CDR3 DNA reads TGTGCCAGCAGCTTAGGACAGCAGAGCTCCTACGAGCAGTACTTC.

This chain joins TRBV7-9 and TRBJ1-3, with D possibly TRBD1 on 5 matching bases. The CDR3 loop spans 15 amino acids. Germline loops: CDR1 SEHNR, CDR2 FQNEAQ (reference sequence). V gave up 5 bases and J gave up 1 base, with 12 bases separating them. CDR3 amino acids: CASSLQGVSGNTIYF. The CDR3, as DNA: TGTGCCAGCAGCCTTCAGGGTGTGTCTGGAAACACCATATATTTT.

CDR3 loop: CASSRDNYNEQFF. The CDR3 DNA is TGTGCCAGTAGTAGGGACAACTACAATGAGCAGTTCTTC. This chain connects TRBV19 to TRBJ2-1; perhaps TRBD1 as D (6 bases). The CDR3 totals 13 residues. V lost 4 bases, J lost 3 bases, and 7 bases lay in between. The germline V gene has CDR1 LNHDA and CDR2 SQIVND (reference sequence).

The V call is TRBV7-2, the J call TRBJ2-6, with D hard to call. This CDR3 is 15 amino acids long. Germline V lookup: CDR1 SGHTA, CDR2 FQGNSA. V was shortened by 2 bases and J by 7 bases, with 12 bases between the two germline ends. The DNA of the CDR3 is TGTGCCAGCAGCTTAACAAGTTCCATCGCCAACGTCCTGACTTTC. Its translation is CASSLTSSIANVLTF.

This clone was counted many times. The chain links TRBV7-3 to TRBJ2-3; 10 bases align to TRBD1. The CDR3 length is 16 residues. The germline V gene has CDR1 SGHTA and CDR2 FQGTGA. V shed 5 bases, J shed 3 bases, and the junction held 8 bases outside the gene matches. The CDR3 bases are TGTGCCAGCAGCCGCACTGGGGGACAGGGGACAGATACGCAGTATTTT. This gives the protein CASSRTGGQGTDTQYF.

This chain links TRBV2 with TRBJ2-7; 8 bases agree with TRBD1. The CDR3 spans 18 residues. Unmatched junction bases numbered 19, after V lost 5 bases and J lost 4 bases. CDR1 is SNHLY and CDR2 is FYNNEI in the germline V gene. The CDR3 nucleotides are TGTGCCAGCAGTCCAGGGGGCTTCCGGGCTGTCGGGGGTTACGAGCAGTACTTC. Its translation: CASSPGGFRAVGGYEQYF.

This clone has a handful of counts. The chain has TRBV11-2 and TRBJ1-1, with TRBD1 as a possible D gene (5 bases). Per germline, CDR1 SGHAT and CDR2 FQNNGV. The CDR3 is made up of 12 amino acids. The germline V and J ends were trimmed by 5 bases and 7 bases, with 11 bases remaining between them. The CDR3 DNA follows: TGTGCCAGCAGCCGGGGCCAATATGAAGCTTTCTTT. This codes for CASSRGQYEAFF.

V is TRBV7-9 and J is TRBJ1-4; unclear D gene. The CDR3 loop spans 15 amino acids. CDR1 SEHNR and CDR2 FQNEAQ come from the germline V gene (reference sequence). The V and J ends lost 4 bases and 4 bases respectively, with 13 bases between them. The CDR3 loop reads CASSSGQSRNEKLFF. Written as DNA, the CDR3 is TGTGCCAGCAGCTCCGGTCAGTCCCGTAATGAAAAACTGTTTTTT.

The V call is TRBV7-9, the J call TRBJ2-7; tentative D call: TRBD1 (6 bases). The ends were cut back, 5 bases at V and 4 bases at J, with 12 bases in the middle. Germline CDR1 and CDR2: SEHNR and FQNEAQ (reference sequence). The CDR3 totals 13 residues. The CDR3 DNA reads TGTGCCAGCAGCCCCGGGACACAATACGAGCAGTACTTC. It translates to CASSPGTQYEQYF.

This clone appeared once. Distinct nucleotide sequences in the sample also encode this CDR3. The chain recombines TRBV20-1 with TRBJ2-5, with D tentatively TRBD2 (6 bases). The CDR3 loop spans 10 amino acids. The V end was cut by 6 bases, the J end by 5 bases, with 7 bases between. Germline V gene lookup returns CDR1 DFQATT and CDR2 SNEGSKA (reference sequence). As DNA, the CDR3 is TGCAGTGCACGGGGGGAGACCCAGTACTTC. This codes for CSARGETQYF.

This clone was detected only once. The gene calls are TRBV30 and TRBJ2-3; no firm D call. The germline gives CDR1 GTSNPN, CDR2 SVGIG (reference sequence). The CDR3 is 11 residues long. V lost 8 bases and J lost 4, with 10 bases in between. DNA of the CDR3: TGTGCCCACGGGTGGGCAGATACGCAGTATTTT. This translates into CAHGWADTQYF.

Details on this clone: The junction differs from germline at one of its ends, possibly a read error. The CDR3 DNA sequence: TGTGCCAGCAGTGAAGCTTTTTTGGCCACCCCTTGTCATTTT. It is translated as CASSEAFLATPCHF. The chain combines TRBV6-1 with TRBJ1-3, with D unresolved. Germline V CDR1 and CDR2: MNHNS, SASEGT. This CDR3 has 14 residues.

The chain carries TRBV19 and TRBJ1-4; unclear D gene. V gave up 3 bases and J gave up 0 bases, with 5 bases separating them. Germline assignment: CDR1 LNHDA and CDR2 SQIVND (reference sequence). There are 14 residues in the CDR3. CDR3 sequence (DNA): TGTGCCAGTAGTATTCTCGCAACTAATGAAAAACTGTTTTTT. Translation gives CASSILATNEKLFF.

This sequence joins TRBV19 and TRBJ1-5; D is unclear. This CDR3 is 14 amino acids long. Germline V lookup: CDR1 LNHDA, CDR2 SQIVND (reference sequence). Trimming took 5 bases from V and 4 from J, leaving 12 bases between them. Written as DNA, the CDR3 is TGTGCCAGTAGTTCCGGGCGGCTAAATCAGCCCCAGCATTTT. Translating gives CASSSGRLNQPQHF.

There are a few counts of this clone. The identical CDR3 is also encoded by other nucleotide sequences in the sample. The chain links TRBV2 to TRBJ1-5; 9 positions agree with TRBD1. Trimming cost V 4 bases and J 7 bases; bases outside gene matches: 5. This CDR3 is built from 14 residues. Germline V CDR1 and CDR2: SNHLY, FYNNEI. The CDR3 bases are TGTGCCAGCAGTGGGGGACAGGGCGGCCAGCCCCAGCATTTT. It yields the protein CASSGGQGGQPQHF.

A few counts support this clone. The chain employs TRBV30 and TRBJ1-1; possible D gene TRBD1, 5 bases. V was pared by 3 bases and J by 1 base, with 18 bases between. The length of the CDR3 is 16 residues. CDR1 GTSNPN and CDR2 SVGIG come from the germline V gene (reference sequence). CDR3 residues: CAWRETASRGNTEAFF. The DNA for the CDR3 is TGTGCCTGGAGGGAGACAGCCTCAAGAGGGAACACTGAAGCTTTCTTT.

The chain combines TRBV6-1 with TRBJ2-1, with D hard to call. The germline gives CDR1 MNHNS, CDR2 SASEGT. Trimming stripped 4 bases from V and 0 bases from J, with 7 bases between. There are 14 residues in the CDR3. The DNA of the CDR3 is TGTGCCAGCAGTGGATGGGACTCCTACAATGAGCAGTTCTTC. Amino acids: CASSGWDSYNEQFF.

On this clone itself: The identical CDR3 is also encoded by other nucleotide sequences in the sample. The chain couples TRBV5-1 to TRBJ2-5; D is undetermined. With 2 bases removed from V and 1 base from J, the gap between germline ends came to 6 bases. Germline V gene lookup returns CDR1 SGHRS and CDR2 YFSETQ. The CDR3 spans 13 residues. CDR3: CASSLSPQETQYF. In nucleotides, the CDR3 is TGCGCCAGCAGCTTATCCCCCCAAGAGACCCAGTACTTC. The complete variable domain, with remaining parts taken from reference TRBV5-1 and TRBJ2-5, reads KAGVTQTPRYLIKTRGQQVTLSCSPISGHRSVSWYQQTPGQGLQFLFEYFSETQRNKGNFPGRFSGRQFSNSRSEMNVSTLELGDSALYLCASSLSPQETQYFGPGTRLLVL.

As concerns this clone: Other DNA variants within this sample encode the same CDR3. The CDR3, as DNA: TGTGCCAGCAGTCGGACAGGGGTCGGAAACACCATATATTTT. Translation gives CASSRTGVGNTIYF. This chain connects TRBV28 to TRBJ1-3; 9 bases are a match to TRBD1. The CDR3 has 14 amino acids. The germline V gene encodes CDR1 MDHEN and CDR2 SYDVKM. V lost 5 bases to trimming and J lost 4 bases; unmatched junction nucleotides: 3.

The sample holds one count of this clone. DNA for the CDR3: TGTGCCTGGAGTCCCGACAGCCCCTATGGCTACACCTTC. Translation gives CAWSPDSPYGYTF. The chain joins TRBV30 to TRBJ1-2; the D gene is possibly TRBD1 (5 bases). Trimming shortened V by 2 bases and J by 4 bases, and 11 bases separated the two germline ends. CDR3 length: 13 residues. Per germline, CDR1 GTSNPN and CDR2 SVGIG (reference sequence).

Regarding this clone: It differs at one base from a far larger clone, so likely a read error. The chain has TRBV7-2 and TRBJ1-5, with unresolved D. This CDR3 contains 12 residues. V was clipped by 1 base and J by 4 bases, with 2 bases between them. CDR1 is SGHTA and CDR2 is FQGNSA in the germline V gene. The CDR3: CASSLENQPQHF. The CDR3 DNA is TGTGCCAGCAGCTTAGAAAATCAGCCCCAGCATTTT.

Concerning this clone itself: The identical CDR3 is also encoded by other nucleotide sequences in the sample. The rearrangement uses TRBV20-1 and TRBJ2-5; possibly TRBD2 for D (5 bases). The CDR3 covers 11 residues. CDR1 is DFQATT, CDR2 SNEGSKA, per germline (reference sequence). V lost 3 bases and J lost 5, with 7 bases in between. The CDR3 spells CSARGEETQYF. CDR3 bases: TGCAGTGCTAGGGGAGAGGAGACCCAGTACTTC.

This sequence joins TRBV10-3 and TRBJ2-3, with TRBD1 matching over 8 bases. V trimming: 3 bases; J trimming: 4 bases; junction bases outside the gene matches: 6. Germline V CDR1 and CDR2: ENHRY, SYGVKD. The CDR3 spans 15 residues. CDR3 sequence (DNA): TGTGCCATCAGTGAAGGCAGGGGGCGCCCAGATACGCAGTATTTT. Translating it yields CAISEGRGRPDTQYF.